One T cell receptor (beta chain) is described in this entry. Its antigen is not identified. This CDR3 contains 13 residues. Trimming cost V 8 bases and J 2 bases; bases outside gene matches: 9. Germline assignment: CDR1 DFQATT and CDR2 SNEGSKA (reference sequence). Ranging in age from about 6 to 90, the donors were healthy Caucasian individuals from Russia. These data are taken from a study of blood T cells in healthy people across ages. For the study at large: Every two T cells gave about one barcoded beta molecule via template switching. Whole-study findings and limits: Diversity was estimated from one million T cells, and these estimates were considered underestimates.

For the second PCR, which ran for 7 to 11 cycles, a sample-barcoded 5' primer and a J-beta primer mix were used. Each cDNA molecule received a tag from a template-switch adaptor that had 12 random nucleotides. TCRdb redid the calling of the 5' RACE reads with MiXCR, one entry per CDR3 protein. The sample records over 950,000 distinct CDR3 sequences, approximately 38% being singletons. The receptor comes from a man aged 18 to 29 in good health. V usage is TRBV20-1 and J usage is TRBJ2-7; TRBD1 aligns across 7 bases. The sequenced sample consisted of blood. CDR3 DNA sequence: TGCAGTACCAGGGGGACAGACACCTACGAGCAGTACTTC. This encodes CSTRGTDTYEQYF.